This T cell receptor (beta chain) came from a study of shared clonotypes between healthy human individuals. At the level of the study: CD4 naive and CD4 memory each took three plates per donor, while CD8 naive took two and CD8 memory one. Study results and caveats: Sequencing depth was predicted to influence how clonotypes are shared among donors. Clonotypes which were not shared had lower generation probabilities than clonotypes that all four donors shared. The donor pool, a small one, limited the genetic and exposure-history diversity represented.

With 0 bases removed from V and 2 bases from J, the gap between germline ends came to 11 bases. Germline V gene sequence: CDR1 SGHDN, CDR2 FVKESK. The CDR3 extends over 15 amino acids. CD45RO-negative, CCR7-positively selected cells formed the naive CD8 fraction, excluding terminally differentiated effector memory CD45RA+ cells. The protocol was immunoSEQ multiplex PCR, while the TCRdb copy is restricted to in-frame clones and leaves out a portion. The sample comprises 2 million to 2.5 million clones, under 95% of which are singletons, and 1.5% to 2% rests with the top ten. Remarks on this clone: Its target is unknown.

The TCR comes from a man aged 18 to 29 in good health. Some clones in this sample may be carry-over from other donors' samples. Material for sequencing was naive CD8+ T cells from PBMCs. The chain is built from TRBV14 and TRBJ2-7; D gene ambiguous. CDR3 DNA: TGTGCCAGCAGCCAAGATCCCTTTTTTACCTACGAGCAGTACTTC. It codes for CASSQDPFFTYEQYF. Complete variable domain (other parts from reference TRBV14 and TRBJ2-7): EAGVTQFPSHSVIEKGQTVTLRCDPISGHDNLYWYRRVMGKEIKFLLHFVKESKQDESGMPNNRFLAERTGGTYSTLKVQPAELEDSGVYFCASSQDPFFTYEQYFGPGTRLTVT.